Listed below are T cell receptor beta chains from one sample, sequenced in a study of beta chain features in type 1 diabetes. The method was immunoSEQ multiplex PCR; TCRdb's version includes in-frame clones alone and lacks a portion of them. The sample lists about 350,000 clones, less than 20% occurring once. Sequences were obtained from naive CD4+ T cells from blood. The receptors were sampled from a woman aged 18-30 years in good health. The CDR3 runs from the conserved cysteine through the conserved F or W. The D gene is left open where the match is weak. Size is stated for part of the rows, as once, few or many counts, or as a class when the clone is expanded.

J gene	D gene	V gene	clone size	CDR3 protein	CDR3 DNA
TRBJ1-1	NA	TRBV30	few	CAWSWATGQNMNTEAFF	TGTGCCTGGAGTTGGGCAACAGGACAGAACATGAACACTGAAGCTTTCTTT
TRBJ2-5	NA	TRBV29-1	NA	CSVDRFRETQYF	TGCAGCGTAGACAGATTTCGGGAGACCCAGTACTTC
TRBJ2-7	TRBD1	TRBV2	NA	CASSVDRGTYYEQYF	TGTGCCAGCAGCGTTGACAGGGGAACATACTACGAGCAGTACTTC
TRBJ2-1	TRBD2	TRBV5-4	NA	CASSSPGLTYNEQFF	TGTGCCAGCAGCTCACCGGGACTAACCTACAATGAGCAGTTCTTC
TRBJ2-7	TRBD2	TRBV18	NA	CASSGTSGSPSYEQYF	TGTGCCAGCTCCGGGACTAGCGGGAGTCCCTCCTACGAGCAGTACTTC
TRBJ1-2	TRBD1	TRBV2	few	CASSDATGNYGYTF	TGTGCCAGCAGTGACGCGACAGGGAACTATGGCTACACCTTC
TRBJ1-5	TRBD1	TRBV6-1	NA	CASSVTGEGQPQHF	TGTGCCAGCAGTGTGACAGGGGAGGGTCAGCCCCAGCATTTT
TRBJ1-3	TRBD1	TRBV7-2	few	CASSPWTGAGNTIYF	TGTGCCAGCAGCCCTTGGACAGGCGCTGGAAACACCATATATTTT
TRBJ2-7	NA	TRBV4-1	NA	CASSQPATGLPREQYF	TGCGCCAGCAGCCAGCCAGCGACAGGACTTCCTAGGGAGCAGTACTTC
TRBJ2-4	NA	TRBV6-6	NA	CASSYDIAKNIQYF	TGTGCCAGCAGTTACGACATAGCCAAAAACATTCAGTACTTC
TRBJ2-1	NA	TRBV30	NA	CAWSPGAYNEQFF	TGTGCCTGGAGCCCCGGAGCCTACAATGAGCAGTTCTTC
TRBJ2-1	TRBD2	TRBV11-2	NA	CASSLGGAGAIYNEQFF	TGTGCCAGCAGCTTAGGGGGAGCGGGAGCAATCTACAATGAGCAGTTCTTC
TRBJ1-5	TRBD1	TRBV18	NA	CASSPTGDDQPQHF	TGTGCCAGCTCCCCCACAGGGGATGATCAGCCCCAGCATTTT
TRBJ1-6	NA	TRBV7-2	few	CASARGDSPLHF	TGTGCCAGCGCCCGGGGGGATTCACCCCTCCACTTT
TRBJ1-5	NA	TRBV4-1	NA	CASSQDNFGNSNQPQHF	TGCGCCAGCAGCCAGGACAATTTTGGGAATAGCAATCAGCCCCAGCATTTT
TRBJ2-3	NA	TRBV11-1	few	CASSLDYTRVDTQYF	TGTGCCAGCAGCCTGGACTACACCCGTGTAGATACGCAGTATTTT
TRBJ1-1	NA	TRBV30	NA	CAWSVGENTEAFF	TGTGCCTGGAGTGTAGGGGAAAACACTGAAGCTTTCTTT
TRBJ1-1	NA	TRBV11-1	few	CASSLWTGVANTEAFF	TGTGCCAGCAGCTTGTGGACGGGAGTCGCGAACACTGAAGCTTTCTTT
TRBJ1-4	NA	TRBV4-1	NA	CASSQEVVGREKLFF	TGCGCCAGCAGCCAAGAGGTTGTGGGGAGAGAAAAACTGTTTTTT
TRBJ2-3	TRBD1	TRBV19	few	CATSDRGTDTQYF	TGTGCCACCTCCGACAGGGGGACAGATACGCAGTATTTT
TRBJ2-1	TRBD2	TRBV2	NA	CASTVGGGAHNEQFF	TGTGCCAGCACGGTTGGCGGGGGGGCCCACAATGAGCAGTTCTTC
TRBJ2-5	NA	TRBV30	few	CAWREGSGKTQYF	TGTGCCTGGAGGGAGGGCTCAGGCAAGACCCAGTACTTC
TRBJ2-6	TRBD1	TRBV12-5	NA	CASVGTGTSGANVLTF	TGTGCTAGTGTGGGGACAGGGACCTCTGGGGCCAACGTCCTGACTTTC
TRBJ2-1	NA	TRBV29-1	NA	CSSATTNNEQFF	TGCAGCTCCGCTACTACTAACAATGAGCAGTTCTTC
TRBJ2-5	NA	TRBV5-4	NA	CASSLGLGLAPSTQETQYF	TGTGCCAGCAGCTTAGGGTTGGGACTCGCGCCGTCAACTCAAGAGACCCAGTACTTC
TRBJ2-3	NA	TRBV5-1	NA	CASSLQVTSRSPDTQYF	TGCGCCAGCAGCCTACAAGTGACTAGTCGCTCCCCAGATACGCAGTATTTT
TRBJ2-6	TRBD1	TRBV5-6	few	CASSWTGVGANVLTF	TGTGCCAGCAGCTGGACAGGGGTAGGGGCCAACGTCCTGACTTTC
TRBJ2-3	NA	TRBV15	few	CATSVRAGSGDTQYF	TGTGCCACCAGCGTCCGCGCCGGTTCAGGAGATACGCAGTATTTT
TRBJ2-5	NA	TRBV11-2	NA	CASSPSQETQYF	TGTGCCAGCAGCCCCAGCCAAGAGACCCAGTACTTC